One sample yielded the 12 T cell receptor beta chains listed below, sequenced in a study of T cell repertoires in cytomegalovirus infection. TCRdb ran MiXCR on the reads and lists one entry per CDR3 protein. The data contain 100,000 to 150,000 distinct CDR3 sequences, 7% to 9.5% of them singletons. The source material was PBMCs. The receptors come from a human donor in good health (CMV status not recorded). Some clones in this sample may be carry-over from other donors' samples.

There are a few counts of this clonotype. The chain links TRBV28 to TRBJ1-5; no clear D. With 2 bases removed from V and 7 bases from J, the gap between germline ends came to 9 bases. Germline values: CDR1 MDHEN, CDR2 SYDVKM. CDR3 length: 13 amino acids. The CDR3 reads CASSLDEGQPQHF. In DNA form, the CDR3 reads TGTGCCAGCAGTTTAGACGAGGGACAGCCCCAGCATTTT.

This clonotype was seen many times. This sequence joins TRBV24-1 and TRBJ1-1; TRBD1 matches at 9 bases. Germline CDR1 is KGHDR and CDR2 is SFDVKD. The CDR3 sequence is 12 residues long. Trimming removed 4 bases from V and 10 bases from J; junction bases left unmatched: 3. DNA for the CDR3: TGTGCCACCAGTGACCCGGGACAGGGAGCTTTCTTT. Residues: CATSDPGQGAFF.

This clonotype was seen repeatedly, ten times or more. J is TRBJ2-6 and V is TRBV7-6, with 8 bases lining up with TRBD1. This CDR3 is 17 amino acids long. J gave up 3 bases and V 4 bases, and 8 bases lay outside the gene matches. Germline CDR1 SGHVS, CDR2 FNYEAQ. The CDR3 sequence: CASSSWTGLGGANVLTF. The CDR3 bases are TGTGCCAGCAGCTCTTGGACAGGGCTAGGTGGGGCCAACGTCCTGACTTTC.

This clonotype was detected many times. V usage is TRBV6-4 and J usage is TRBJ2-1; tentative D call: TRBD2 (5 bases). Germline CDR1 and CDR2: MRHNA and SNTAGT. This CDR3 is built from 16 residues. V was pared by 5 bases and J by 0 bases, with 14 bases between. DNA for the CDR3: TGTGCCAGCAGTTCTGCTAGCCCTAGCTCCTACAATGAGCAGTTCTTC. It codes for CASSSASPSSYNEQFF.

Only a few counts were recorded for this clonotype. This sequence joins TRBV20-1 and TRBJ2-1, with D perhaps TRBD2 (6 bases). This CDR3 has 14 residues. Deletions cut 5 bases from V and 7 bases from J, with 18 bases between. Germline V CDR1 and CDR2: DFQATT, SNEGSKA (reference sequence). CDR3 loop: CSALPEGLGNEQFF. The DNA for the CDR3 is TGCAGTGCTCTCCCGGAGGGGCTGGGTAATGAGCAGTTCTTC.

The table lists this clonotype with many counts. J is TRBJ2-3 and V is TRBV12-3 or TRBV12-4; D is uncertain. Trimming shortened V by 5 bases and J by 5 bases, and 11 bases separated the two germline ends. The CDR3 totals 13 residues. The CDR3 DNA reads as TGTGCCAGCAGTGTTCTGAAGGGAGATACGCAGTATTTT. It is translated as CASSVLKGDTQYF.

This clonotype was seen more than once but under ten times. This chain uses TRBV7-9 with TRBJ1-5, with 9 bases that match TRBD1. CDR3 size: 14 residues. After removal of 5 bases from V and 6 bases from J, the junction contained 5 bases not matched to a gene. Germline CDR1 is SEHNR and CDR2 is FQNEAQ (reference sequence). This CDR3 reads CASSPGQGGQPQHF. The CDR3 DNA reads TGTGCCAGCAGCCCGGGACAGGGCGGTCAGCCCCAGCATTTT.

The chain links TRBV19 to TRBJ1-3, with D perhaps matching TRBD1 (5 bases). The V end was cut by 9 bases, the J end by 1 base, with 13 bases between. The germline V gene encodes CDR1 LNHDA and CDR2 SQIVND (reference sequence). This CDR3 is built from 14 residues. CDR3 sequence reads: CASGHRTSGNTIYF. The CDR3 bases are TGTGCCAGCGGGCACCGGACATCTGGAAACACCATATATTTT.

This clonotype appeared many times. CDR3 sequence: CASSSQGRTYNEQFF. In DNA, the CDR3 is TGTGCCAGCAGCTCACAGGGCAGGACCTACAATGAGCAGTTCTTC. This chain uses TRBV7-8 with TRBJ2-1, with D maybe TRBD1 (6 bases). The CDR3 is made up of 15 amino acids. Germline CDR1 is SGHVS and CDR2 is FQNEAQ. Trimming took 4 bases from V and 2 from J, leaving 12 bases between them.

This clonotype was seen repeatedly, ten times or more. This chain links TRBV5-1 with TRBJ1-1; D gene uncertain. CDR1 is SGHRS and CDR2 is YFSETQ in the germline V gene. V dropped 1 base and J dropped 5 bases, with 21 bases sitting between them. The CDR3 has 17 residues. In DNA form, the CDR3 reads TGCGCCAGCAGCTTGTCGGCAGTCTTTTGGTACAGTACTGAAGCTTTCTTT. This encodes CASSLSAVFWYSTEAFF. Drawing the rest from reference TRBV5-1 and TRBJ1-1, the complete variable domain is KAGVTQTPRYLIKTRGQQVTLSCSPISGHRSVSWYQQTPGQGLQFLFEYFSETQRNKGNFPGRFSGRQFSNSRSEMNVSTLELGDSALYLCASSLSAVFWYSTEAFFGQGTRLTVV.

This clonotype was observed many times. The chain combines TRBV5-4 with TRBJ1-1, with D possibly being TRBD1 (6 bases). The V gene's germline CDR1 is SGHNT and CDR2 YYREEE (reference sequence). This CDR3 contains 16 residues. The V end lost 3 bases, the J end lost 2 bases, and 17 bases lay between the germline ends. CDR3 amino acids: CASSYGLMGANTEAFF. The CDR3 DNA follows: TGTGCCAGCAGCTATGGCCTTATGGGGGCTAACACTGAAGCTTTCTTT.

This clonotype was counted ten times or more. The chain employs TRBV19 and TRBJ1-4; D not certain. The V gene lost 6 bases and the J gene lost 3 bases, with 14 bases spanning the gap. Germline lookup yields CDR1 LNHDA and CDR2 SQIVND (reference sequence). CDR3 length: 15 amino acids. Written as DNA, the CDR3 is TGTGCCAGTAGCGGGTACGGCAGCTCTAATGAAAAACTGTTTTTT. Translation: CASSGYGSSNEKLFF.